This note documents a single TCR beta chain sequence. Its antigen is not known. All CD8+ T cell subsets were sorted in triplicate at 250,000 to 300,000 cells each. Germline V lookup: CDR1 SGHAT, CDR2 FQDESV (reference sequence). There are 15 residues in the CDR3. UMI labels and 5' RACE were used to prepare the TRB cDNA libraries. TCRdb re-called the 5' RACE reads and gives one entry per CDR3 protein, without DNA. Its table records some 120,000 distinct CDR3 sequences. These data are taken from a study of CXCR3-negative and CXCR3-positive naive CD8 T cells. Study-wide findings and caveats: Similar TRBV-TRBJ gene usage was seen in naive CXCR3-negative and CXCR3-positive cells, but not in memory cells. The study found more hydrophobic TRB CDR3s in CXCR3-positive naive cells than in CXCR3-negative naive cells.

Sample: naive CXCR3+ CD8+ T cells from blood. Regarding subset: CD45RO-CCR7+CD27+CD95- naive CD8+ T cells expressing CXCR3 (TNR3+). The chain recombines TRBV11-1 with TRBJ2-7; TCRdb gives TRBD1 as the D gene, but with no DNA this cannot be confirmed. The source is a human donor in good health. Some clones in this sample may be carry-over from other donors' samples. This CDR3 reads CASSFRDRDSYEQYF.